This T cell receptor (beta chain) originates from a study of T cell responses to AZD1222 COVID-19 vaccine (dated by TCRdb to the early 2020s). As for the study more broadly: AZD1222 recipients with second doses at about 4 weeks or about 12 weeks were pooled, because spike-specific TCR depth and breadth did not differ between schedules. Trial participants were enrolled by age into 18-55, 56-69 and 70-plus year subgroups, with 148, 28 and 57 TCR-sequenced participants respectively. A total of about 250 trial participants underwent TCR sequencing, of whom some 200 had received two doses of AZD1222 and some 25 had received two doses of the MenACWY control vaccine.

The meaning of the sample's time point label: baseline before first vaccination. Samples from vaccinated people were obtained from the UK trials COV001 and COV002, which included a single-blind randomized controlled phase 2/3 trial of AZD1222 (ChAdOx1 nCoV-19) in healthy adults. Trial participant PBMC samples were collected at day 0 and day 28 after the second dose for TCRbeta chain sequencing. Points on this clone: Which antigen it targets is not known. Per-nucleotide qualities are absent, and no much larger clonotype sits a single base away.

The CDR3 regions of human TCRbeta chains were subjected to immunosequencing. The authors' analysis ran thus. Repertoire TCRs were matched against a reference library of SARS-CoV-2-specific TCRs generated with the MIRA antigen-specificity platform. Breadth was defined as the fraction of unique TCRs that were SARS-CoV-2-associated. Depth was defined as the fraction of total T cells that were SARS-CoV-2-associated. Using the MIRA data, each spike-specific TCR was mapped to the spike region that the TCR reacts to and placed in a CD4 or CD8 class. Log10-transformed breadth and depth values were compared by one-way ANOVA with Sidak's multiple comparisons tests. This immuneACCESS table, as held by TCRdb, lists in-frame sequences with V and J called but not all clones. Of the missing ones, under half trace to an unresolved V gene in checked studies; the others have no known cause. V and J calls plus clone size are reproduced from that table; the DNA served to infer D and trimming. Counted in this sample were approximately 150,000 clones; approximately 90% of them appeared once. Of the sample, approximately 2% is held by the ten largest clones.

Results and caveats for the whole study, not just this receptor: Participants were mostly white British and included more females than males, and it was suggested by the authors that clonal diversity may have been underestimated. Conclusions about previously exposed vaccinees were limited because only six or seven AZD1222 recipients were SARS-CoV-2 seropositive at baseline. In the small 56-69-year group, the increase in depth fell short of significance, most likely because of low power. After two AZD1222 doses, spike-specific TCR breadth and depth were significantly higher than at day 0 and than in MenACWY recipients. Reportedly, close to half of the unique spike-specific TCRs recognized epitopes lying outside the regions that are mutated in the B.1.351 and B.1.1.7 variants. Because no day 14 peak-response samples were available, the repertoires could be characterized only after the peak T cell response. The whole spike protein was spanned by vaccine-associated CD4 TCRs, and dominant responses were seen in regions 160-218 and 743-854.

CDR1 is given as SGHDT and CDR2 as YYEEEE, both from the germline V gene. Measured from the cysteine to the phenylalanine, the CDR3 is 17 residues long. Only CDR3 DNA is held: 51 bases, read in frame from base 1. The germline V end is reduced by 4 bases and the J end by 4 bases; junction bases left unmatched: 13. The chain couples TRBV5-6 to TRBJ2-2; 7 junctional bases match TRBD1. The source was peripheral blood, collected on day 0 of AZD1222 vaccination. This TCR came from an adult in good health. The CDR3 protein is CASSLRPGQPFTGELFF. The DNA sequence reads TGTGCCAGCAGCCTAAGACCGGGACAGCCGTTCACCGGGGAGCTGTTTTTT.